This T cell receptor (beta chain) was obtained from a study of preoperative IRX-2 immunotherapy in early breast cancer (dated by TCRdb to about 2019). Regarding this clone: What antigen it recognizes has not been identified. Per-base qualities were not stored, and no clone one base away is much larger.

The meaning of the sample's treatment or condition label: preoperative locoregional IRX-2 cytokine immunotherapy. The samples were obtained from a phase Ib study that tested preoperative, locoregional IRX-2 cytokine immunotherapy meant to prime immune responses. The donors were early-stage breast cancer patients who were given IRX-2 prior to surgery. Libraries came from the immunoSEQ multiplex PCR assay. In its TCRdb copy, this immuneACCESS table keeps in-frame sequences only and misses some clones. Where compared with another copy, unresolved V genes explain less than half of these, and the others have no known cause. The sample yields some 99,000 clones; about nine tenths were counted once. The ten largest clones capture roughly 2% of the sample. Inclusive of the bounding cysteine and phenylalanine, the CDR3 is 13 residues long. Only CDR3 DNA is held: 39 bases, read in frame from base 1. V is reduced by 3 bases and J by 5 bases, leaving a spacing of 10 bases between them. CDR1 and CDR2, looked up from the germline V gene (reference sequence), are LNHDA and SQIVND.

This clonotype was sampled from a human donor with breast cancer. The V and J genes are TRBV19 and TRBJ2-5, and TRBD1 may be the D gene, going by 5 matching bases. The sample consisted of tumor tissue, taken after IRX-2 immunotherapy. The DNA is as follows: TGTGCCAGTAGTATGACAGTAGGGGAGACCCAGTACTTC. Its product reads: CASSMTVGETQYF.